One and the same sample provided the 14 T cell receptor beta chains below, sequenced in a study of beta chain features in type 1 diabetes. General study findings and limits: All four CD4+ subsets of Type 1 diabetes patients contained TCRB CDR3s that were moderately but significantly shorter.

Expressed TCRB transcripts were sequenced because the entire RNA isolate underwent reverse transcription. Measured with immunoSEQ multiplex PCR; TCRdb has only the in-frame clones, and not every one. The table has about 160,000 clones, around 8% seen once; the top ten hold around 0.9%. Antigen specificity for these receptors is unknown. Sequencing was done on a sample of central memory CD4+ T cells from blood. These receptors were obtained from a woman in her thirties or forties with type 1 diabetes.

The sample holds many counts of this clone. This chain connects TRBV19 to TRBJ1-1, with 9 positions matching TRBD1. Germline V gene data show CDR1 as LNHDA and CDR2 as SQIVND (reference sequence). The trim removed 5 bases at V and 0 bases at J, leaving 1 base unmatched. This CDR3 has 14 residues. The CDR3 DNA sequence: TGTGCCAGTAGTCGGGACAGGGTGAACACTGAAGCTTTCTTT. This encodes CASSRDRVNTEAFF. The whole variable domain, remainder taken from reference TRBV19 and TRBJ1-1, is DGGITQSPKYLFRKEGQNVTLSCEQNLNHDAMYWYRQDPGQGLRLIYYSQIVNDFQKGDIAEGYSVSREKKESFPLTVTSAQKNPTAFYLCASSRDRVNTEAFFGQGTRLTVV.

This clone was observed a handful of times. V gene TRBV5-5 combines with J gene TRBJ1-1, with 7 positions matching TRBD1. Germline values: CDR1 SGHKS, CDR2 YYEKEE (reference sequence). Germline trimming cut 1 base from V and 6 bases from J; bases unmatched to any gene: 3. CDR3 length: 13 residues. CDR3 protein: CASSLRGLAEAFF. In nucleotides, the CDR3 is TGTGCCAGCAGCTTGAGGGGGCTGGCTGAAGCTTTCTTT. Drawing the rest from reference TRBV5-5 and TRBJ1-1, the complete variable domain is DAGVTQSPTHLIKTRGQQVTLRCSPISGHKSVSWYQQVLGQGPQFIFQYYEKEERGRGNFPDRFSARQFPNYSSELNVNALLLGDSALYLCASSLRGLAEAFFGQGTRLTVV.

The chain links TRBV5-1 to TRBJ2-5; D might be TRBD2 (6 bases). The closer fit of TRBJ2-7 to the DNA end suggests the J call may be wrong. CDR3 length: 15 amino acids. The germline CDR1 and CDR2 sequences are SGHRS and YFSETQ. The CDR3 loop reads CASSLGDARDYEQYF. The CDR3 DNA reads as TGCGCCAGCAGCTTGGGAGACGCGCGGGACTACGAGCAGTACTTC.

The CDR3: CSEGETEVDGYTF. The CDR3 nucleotides are TGCAGCGAGGGCGAGACAGAAGTCGACGGCTACACCTTC. The chain uses TRBV29-1 and TRBJ1-2; D might be TRBD1 (5 bases). Trimming left V 7 bases short and J 8 bases short, with 20 bases between. This CDR3 region has 13 residues. The germline gives CDR1 SQVTM, CDR2 ANQGSEA.

The CDR3 here is CASSYSASGTSTDTQYF. The CDR3 region has the DNA TGTGCCAGCAGCTACTCGGCTAGCGGGACTAGCACAGATACGCAGTATTTT. V gene TRBV7-2 combines with J gene TRBJ2-3, with 9 nucleotides matching TRBD2. From germline, CDR1 is SGHTA and CDR2 FQGNSA. V trimming: 4 bases; J trimming: 0 bases; junction bases outside the gene matches: 8. The CDR3 spans 17 residues.

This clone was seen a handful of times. The CDR3 region has the DNA TGTGCCAGCTCACCATCAGCTCCCAGGGGCGAGCAGTACTTC. Protein: CASSPSAPRGEQYF. This rearrangement joins TRBV18 to TRBJ2-5, with D maybe TRBD1 (6 bases). The J call may be incorrect, as the DNA end agrees better with TRBJ2-7. CDR3 length: 14 amino acids. Germline V gene sequence: CDR1 KGHSH, CDR2 LQKENI.

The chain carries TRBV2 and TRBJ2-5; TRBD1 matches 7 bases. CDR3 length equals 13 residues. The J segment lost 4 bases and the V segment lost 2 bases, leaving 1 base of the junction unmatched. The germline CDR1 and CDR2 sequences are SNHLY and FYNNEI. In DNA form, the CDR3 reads TGTGCCAGCAGTGAAAACAGGGGAGAGACCCAGTACTTC. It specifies CASSENRGETQYF.

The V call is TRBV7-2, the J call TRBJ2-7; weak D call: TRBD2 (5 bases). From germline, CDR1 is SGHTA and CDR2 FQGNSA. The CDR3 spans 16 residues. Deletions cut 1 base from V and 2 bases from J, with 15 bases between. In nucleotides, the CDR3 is TGTGCCAGCAGCTTAGACGGCGGAGGAACGCCCTACGAGCAGTACTTC. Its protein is CASSLDGGGTPYEQYF.

The DNA for the CDR3 is TGTGCCATCAGTGGCGGAGGCAATGAGCAGTTCTTC. Protein: CAISGGGNEQFF. The chain recombines TRBV10-3 with TRBJ2-1; D possibly corresponds to TRBD2 (5 bases). The ends were cut back, 4 bases at V and 6 bases at J, with 7 bases in the middle. The germline V gene encodes CDR1 ENHRY and CDR2 SYGVKD. CDR3 length equals 12 residues.

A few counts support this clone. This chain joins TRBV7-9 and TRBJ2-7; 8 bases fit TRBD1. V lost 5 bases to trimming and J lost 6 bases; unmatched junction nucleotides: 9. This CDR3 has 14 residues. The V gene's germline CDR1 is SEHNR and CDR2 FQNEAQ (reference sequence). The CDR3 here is CASSPGTGFFEQYF. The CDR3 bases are TGTGCCAGCAGCCCCGGGACAGGTTTCTTCGAGCAGTACTTC. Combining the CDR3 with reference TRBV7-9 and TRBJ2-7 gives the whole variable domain DTGVSQNPRHKITKRGQNVTFRCDPISEHNRLYWYRQTLGQGPEFLTYFQNEAQLEKSRLLSDRFSAERPKGSFSTLEIQRTEQGDSAMYLCASSPGTGFFEQYFGPGTRLTVT.

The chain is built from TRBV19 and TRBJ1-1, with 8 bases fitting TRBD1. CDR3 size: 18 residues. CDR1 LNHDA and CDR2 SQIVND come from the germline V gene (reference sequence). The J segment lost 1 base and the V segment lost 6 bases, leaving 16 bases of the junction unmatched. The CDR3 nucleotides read TGTGCCAGTAGGACCCGCGGGACAGGTGGTTATAGGAACACTGAAGCTTTCTTT. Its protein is CASRTRGTGGYRNTEAFF.

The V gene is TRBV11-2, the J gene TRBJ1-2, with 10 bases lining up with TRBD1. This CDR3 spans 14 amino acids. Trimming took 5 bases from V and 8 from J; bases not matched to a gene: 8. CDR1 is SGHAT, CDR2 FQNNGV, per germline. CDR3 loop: CASSPDRGVGGYTF. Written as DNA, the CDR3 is TGTGCCAGCAGCCCGGACAGGGGGGTGGGAGGCTACACCTTC. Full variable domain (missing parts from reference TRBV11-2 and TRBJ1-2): EAGVAQSPRYKIIEKRQSVAFWCNPISGHATLYWYQQILGQGPKLLIQFQNNGVVDDSQLPKDRFSAERLKGVDSTLKIQPAKLEDSAVYLCASSPDRGVGGYTFGSGTRLTVV.

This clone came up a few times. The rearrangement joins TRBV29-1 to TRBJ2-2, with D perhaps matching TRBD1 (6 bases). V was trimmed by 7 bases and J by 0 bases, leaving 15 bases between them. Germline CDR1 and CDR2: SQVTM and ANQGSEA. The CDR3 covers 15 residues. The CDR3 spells CSALRGQANTGELFF. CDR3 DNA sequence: TGCAGCGCCCTGAGGGGACAAGCGAACACCGGGGAGCTGTTTTTT.

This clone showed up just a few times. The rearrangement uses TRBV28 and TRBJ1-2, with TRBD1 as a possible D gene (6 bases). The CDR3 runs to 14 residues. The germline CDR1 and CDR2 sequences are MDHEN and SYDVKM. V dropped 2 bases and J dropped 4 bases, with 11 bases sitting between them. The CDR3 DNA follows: TGTGCCAGCAGTTTAATGCAGGGGACCTATGGCTACACCTTC. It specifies CASSLMQGTYGYTF.